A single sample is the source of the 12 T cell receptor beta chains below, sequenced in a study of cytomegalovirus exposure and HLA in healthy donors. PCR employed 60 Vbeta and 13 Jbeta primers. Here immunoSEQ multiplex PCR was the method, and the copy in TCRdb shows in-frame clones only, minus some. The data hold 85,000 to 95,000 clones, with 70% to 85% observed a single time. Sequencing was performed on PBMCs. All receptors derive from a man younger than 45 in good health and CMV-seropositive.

CDR3 residues: CASSVAGIDNQPQHF. The CDR3 nucleotides are TGTGCCAGCAGCGTAGCAGGGATAGACAATCAGCCCCAGCATTTT. The rearrangement uses TRBV9 and TRBJ1-5, with a tentative D call TRBD1 (5 bases). The CDR3 consists of 15 residues. The V gene lost 0 bases and the J gene lost 3 bases, with 10 bases spanning the gap. Germline V gives CDR1 SGDLS, CDR2 YYNGEE. Full variable domain (missing parts from reference TRBV9 and TRBJ1-5): DSGVTQTPKHLITATGQRVTLRCSPRSGDLSVYWYQQSLDQGLQFLIQYYNGEERAKGNILERFSAQQFPDLHSELNLSSLELGDSALYFCASSVAGIDNQPQHFGDGTRLSIL.

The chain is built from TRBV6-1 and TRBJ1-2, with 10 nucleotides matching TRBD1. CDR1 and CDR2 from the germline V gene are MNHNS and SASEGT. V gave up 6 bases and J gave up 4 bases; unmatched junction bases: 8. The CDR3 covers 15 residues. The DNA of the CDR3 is TGTGCCAGCAGAACCCGACAGGGGGCGAGCTATGGCTACACCTTC. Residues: CASRTRQGASYGYTF.

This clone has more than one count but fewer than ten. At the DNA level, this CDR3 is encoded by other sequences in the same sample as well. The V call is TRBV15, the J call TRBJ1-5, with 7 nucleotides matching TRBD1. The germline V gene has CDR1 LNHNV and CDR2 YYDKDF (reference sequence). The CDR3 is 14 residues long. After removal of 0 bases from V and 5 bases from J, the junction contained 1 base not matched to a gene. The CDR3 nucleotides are TGTGCCACCAGCAGAGACAGGGGGGATCAGCCCCAGCATTTT. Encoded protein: CATSRDRGDQPQHF.

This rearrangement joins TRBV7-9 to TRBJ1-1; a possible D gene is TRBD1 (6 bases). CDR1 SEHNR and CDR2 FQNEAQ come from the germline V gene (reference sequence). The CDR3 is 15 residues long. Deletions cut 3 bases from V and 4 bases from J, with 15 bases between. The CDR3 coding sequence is TGTGCCAGCAGCTTCCCCCCCAGGGGCGGCACTGAAGCTTTCTTT. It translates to CASSFPPRGGTEAFF.

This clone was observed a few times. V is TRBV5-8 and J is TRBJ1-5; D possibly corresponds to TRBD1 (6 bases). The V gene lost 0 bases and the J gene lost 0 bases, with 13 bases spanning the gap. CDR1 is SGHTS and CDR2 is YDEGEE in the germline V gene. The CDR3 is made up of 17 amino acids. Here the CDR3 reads CASSLVFQGYSNQPQHF. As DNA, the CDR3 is TGTGCCAGCAGCTTGGTTTTTCAGGGGTATAGCAATCAGCCCCAGCATTTT. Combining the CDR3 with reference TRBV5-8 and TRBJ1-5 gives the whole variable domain EAGVTQSPTHLIKTRGQQATLRCSPISGHTSVYWYQQALGLGLQFLLWYDEGEERNRGNFPPRFSGRQFPNYSSELNVNALELEDSALYLCASSLVFQGYSNQPQHFGDGTRLSIL.

The CDR3 here is CASSEWDSYGYTF. In DNA form, the CDR3 reads TGTGCCAGCAGTGAATGGGACAGTTATGGCTACACCTTC. The genes are TRBV6-1 and TRBJ1-2; 7 positions match TRBD1. This CDR3 is 13 amino acids long. Losses at the gene ends were 2 bases for V and 5 bases for J; bases not matched to a gene: 2. The germline gives CDR1 MNHNS, CDR2 SASEGT.

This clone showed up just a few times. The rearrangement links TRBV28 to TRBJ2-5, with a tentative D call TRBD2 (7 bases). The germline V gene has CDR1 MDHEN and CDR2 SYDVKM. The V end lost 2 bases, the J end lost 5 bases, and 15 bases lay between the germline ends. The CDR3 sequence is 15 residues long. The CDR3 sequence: CASSLNVGGGETQYF. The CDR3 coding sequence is TGTGCCAGCAGTTTAAATGTGGGAGGGGGGGAGACCCAGTACTTC.

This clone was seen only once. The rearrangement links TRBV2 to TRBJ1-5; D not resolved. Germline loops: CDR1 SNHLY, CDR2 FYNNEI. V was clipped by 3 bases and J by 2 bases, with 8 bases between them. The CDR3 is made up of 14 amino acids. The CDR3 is CASSDRLGNQPQHF. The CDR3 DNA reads TGTGCCAGCAGTGACAGGTTGGGCAATCAGCCCCAGCATTTT.

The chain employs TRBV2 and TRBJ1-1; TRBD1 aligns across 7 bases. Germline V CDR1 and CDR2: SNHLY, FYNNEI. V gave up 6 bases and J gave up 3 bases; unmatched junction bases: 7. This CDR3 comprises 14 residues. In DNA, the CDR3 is TGTGCCAGCAGAACCGGGACAGAGGACACTGAAGCTTTCTTT. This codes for CASRTGTEDTEAFF.

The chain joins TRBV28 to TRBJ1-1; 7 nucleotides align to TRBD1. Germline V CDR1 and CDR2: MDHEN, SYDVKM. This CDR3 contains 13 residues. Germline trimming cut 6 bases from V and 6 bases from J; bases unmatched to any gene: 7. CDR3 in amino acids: CASRPGQRPEAFF. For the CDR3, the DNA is TGTGCCAGCAGGCCGGGACAGCGCCCTGAAGCTTTCTTT.

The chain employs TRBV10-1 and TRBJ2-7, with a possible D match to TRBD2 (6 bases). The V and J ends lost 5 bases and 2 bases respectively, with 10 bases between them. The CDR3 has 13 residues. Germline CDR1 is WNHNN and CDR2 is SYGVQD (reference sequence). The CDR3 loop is CASSPGLPYEQYF. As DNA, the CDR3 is TGCGCCAGCAGTCCGGGACTTCCCTACGAGCAGTACTTC.

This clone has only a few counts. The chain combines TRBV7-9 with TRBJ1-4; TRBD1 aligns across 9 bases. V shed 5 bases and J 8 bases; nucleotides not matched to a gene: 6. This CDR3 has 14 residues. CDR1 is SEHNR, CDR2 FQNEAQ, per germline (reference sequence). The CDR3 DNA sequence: TGTGCCAGCAGCCCTAGGACAGGGGAGGAAAAACTGTTTTTT. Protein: CASSPRTGEEKLFF.